This TCR beta chain was retrieved from a study of T cells in Graves' hyperthyroidism and ophthalmopathy. The CDR3 is 15 amino acids. V lost 0 bases to trimming and J lost 7 bases, with 10 bases between them. Per germline, CDR1 LNHNV and CDR2 YYDKDF (reference sequence). Amplified regions were TCR beta CDR3 sequences from RNA transcripts. The TCR CDR3 was amplified in a first-round RT-PCR using the HTBI primer set. TCRdb reanalysed the multiplex PCR reads using MiXCR and keeps one entry per CDR3 protein. The sample includes roughly 600,000 distinct CDR3 sequences, about 14% seen only once; the top ten take roughly an eighth. The table lists this clonotype with a few counts. The antigen is undetermined. Uncontrolled infection, other autoimmune disease, pregnancy and lactation each barred patients from inclusion. Each diagnosis drew on symptoms, thyroxine, TRAb, thyroid ultrasound and orbital computed tomography findings.

Overall study findings and caveats: A 13 V-J model separated ophthalmopathy from stable hyperthyroidism. Most thyroid clonotypes expanded above 0.001 were also detected in blood.

V gene TRBV15 combines with J gene TRBJ1-6; D ambiguous. Sequencing input: blood. This clonotype was sampled from a woman between 50 and 59 years old with Graves' ophthalmopathy. The DNA of the CDR3 is TGTGCCACCAGCAGAGATCGAAGTCCCAATTCACCCCTCCACTTT. Protein: CATSRDRSPNSPLHF.